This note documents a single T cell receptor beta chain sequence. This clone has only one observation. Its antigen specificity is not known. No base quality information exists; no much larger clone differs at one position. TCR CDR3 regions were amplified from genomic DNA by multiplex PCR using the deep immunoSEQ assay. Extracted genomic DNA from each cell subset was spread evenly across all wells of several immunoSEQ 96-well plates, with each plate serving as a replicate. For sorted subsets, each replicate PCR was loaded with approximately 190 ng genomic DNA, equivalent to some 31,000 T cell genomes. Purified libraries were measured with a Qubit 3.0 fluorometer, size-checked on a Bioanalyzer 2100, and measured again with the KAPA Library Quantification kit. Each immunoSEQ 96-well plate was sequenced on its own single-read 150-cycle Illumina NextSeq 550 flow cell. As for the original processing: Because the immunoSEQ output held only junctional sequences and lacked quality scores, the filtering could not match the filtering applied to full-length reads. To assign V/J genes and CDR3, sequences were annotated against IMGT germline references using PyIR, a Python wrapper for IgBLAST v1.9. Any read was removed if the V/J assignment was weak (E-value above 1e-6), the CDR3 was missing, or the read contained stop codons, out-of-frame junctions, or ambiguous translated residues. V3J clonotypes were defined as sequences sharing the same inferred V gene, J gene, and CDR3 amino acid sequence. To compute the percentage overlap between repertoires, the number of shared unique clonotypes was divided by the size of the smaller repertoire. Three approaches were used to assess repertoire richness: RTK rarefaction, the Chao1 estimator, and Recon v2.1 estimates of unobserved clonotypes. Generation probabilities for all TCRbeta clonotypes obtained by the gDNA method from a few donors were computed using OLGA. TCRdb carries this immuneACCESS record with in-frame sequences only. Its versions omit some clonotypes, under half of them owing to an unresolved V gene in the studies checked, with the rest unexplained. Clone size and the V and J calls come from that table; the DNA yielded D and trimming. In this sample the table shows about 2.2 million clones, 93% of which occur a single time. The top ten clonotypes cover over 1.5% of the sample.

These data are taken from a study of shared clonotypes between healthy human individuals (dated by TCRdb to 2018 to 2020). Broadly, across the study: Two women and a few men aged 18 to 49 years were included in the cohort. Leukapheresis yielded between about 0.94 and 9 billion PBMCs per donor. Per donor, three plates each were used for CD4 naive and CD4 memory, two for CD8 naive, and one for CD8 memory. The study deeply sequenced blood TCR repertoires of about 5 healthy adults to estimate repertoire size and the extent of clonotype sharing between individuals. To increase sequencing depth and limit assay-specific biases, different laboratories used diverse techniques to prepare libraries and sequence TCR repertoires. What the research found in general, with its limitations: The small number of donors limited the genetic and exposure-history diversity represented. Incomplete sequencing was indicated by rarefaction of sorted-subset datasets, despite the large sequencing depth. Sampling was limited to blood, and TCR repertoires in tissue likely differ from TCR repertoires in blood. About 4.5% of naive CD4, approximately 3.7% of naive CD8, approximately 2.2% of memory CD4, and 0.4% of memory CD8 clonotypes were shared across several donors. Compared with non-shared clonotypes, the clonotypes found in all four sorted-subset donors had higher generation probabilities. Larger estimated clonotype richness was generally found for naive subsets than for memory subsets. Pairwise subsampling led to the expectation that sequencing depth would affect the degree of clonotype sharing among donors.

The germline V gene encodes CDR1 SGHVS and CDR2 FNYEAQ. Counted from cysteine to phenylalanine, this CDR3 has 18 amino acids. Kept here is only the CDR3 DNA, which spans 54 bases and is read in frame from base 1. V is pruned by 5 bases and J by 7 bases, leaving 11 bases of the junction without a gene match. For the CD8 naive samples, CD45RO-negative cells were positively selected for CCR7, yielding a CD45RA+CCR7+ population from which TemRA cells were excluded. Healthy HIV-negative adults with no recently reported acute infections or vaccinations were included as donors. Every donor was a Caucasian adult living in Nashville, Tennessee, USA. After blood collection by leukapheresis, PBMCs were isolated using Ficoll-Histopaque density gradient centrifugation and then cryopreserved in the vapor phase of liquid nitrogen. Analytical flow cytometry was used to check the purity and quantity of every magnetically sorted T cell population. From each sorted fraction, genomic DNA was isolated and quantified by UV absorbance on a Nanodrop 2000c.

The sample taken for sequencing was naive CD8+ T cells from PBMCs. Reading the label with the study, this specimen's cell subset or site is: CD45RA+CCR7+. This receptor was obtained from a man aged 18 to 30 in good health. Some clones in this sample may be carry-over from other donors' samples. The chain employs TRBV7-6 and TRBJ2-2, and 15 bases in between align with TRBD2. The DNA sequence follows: TGTGCCAGCAGCGACCAGGGACTAGCGGGAGGTTATCTCGGGGAGCTGTTTTTT. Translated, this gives CASSDQGLAGGYLGELFF.